These 32 T cell receptor beta chains were all obtained from the same sample, sequenced in a study of technical replicates of blood from a few donors. The assay was immunoSEQ multiplex PCR, and TCRdb's table has in-frame clones only and misses some. Among tens of thousands of clones listed, 90% were seen once. Sample: PBMCs. The source is a human donor in good health. Some clones in this sample may be carry-over from other donors' samples.

This sequence joins TRBV7-7 and TRBJ2-5, with D possibly matching TRBD2 (6 bases). CDR3 length: 16 residues. V was shortened by 1 base and J by 1 base, with 13 bases between the two germline ends. Germline V gene data show CDR1 as SSHAT and CDR2 as FNYEAQ (reference sequence). CDR3 residues: CASSLDLLATQETQYF. In DNA, the CDR3 is TGTGCCAGCAGCTTAGATTTACTAGCTACCCAAGAGACCCAGTACTTC. The whole variable domain, remainder taken from reference TRBV7-7 and TRBJ2-5, is GAGVSQSPRYKVTKRGQDVTLRCDPISSHATLYWYQQALGQGPEFLTYFNYEAQPDKSGLPSDRFSAERPEGSISTLTIQRTEQRDSAMYRCASSLDLLATQETQYFGPGTRLLVL.

The chain has TRBV7-2 and TRBJ2-7; D may be TRBD2 (6 bases). The CDR3 has 13 residues. Germline V gene lookup returns CDR1 SGHTA and CDR2 FQGNSA. V gave up 10 bases and J gave up 3 bases, with 16 bases separating them. The CDR3 here is CATRGSGSYEQYF. The CDR3 DNA sequence: TGTGCCACCCGGGGTAGCGGTAGCTACGAGCAGTACTTC.

The genes are TRBV4-1 and TRBJ2-7; the D gene is possibly TRBD2 (5 bases). V gave up 0 bases and J gave up 3 bases, with 12 bases separating them. CDR3 length equals 15 residues. CDR1 MGHRA and CDR2 YSYEKL come from the germline V gene. The CDR3 region has the DNA TGCGCCAGCAGCCAAGATCAATTAGCGAGCTACGAGCAGTACTTC. This translates into CASSQDQLASYEQYF.

This chain links TRBV7-2 with TRBJ2-3; D gene unclear. With 4 bases removed from V and 2 bases from J, the gap between germline ends came to 7 bases. The CDR3 length is 13 residues. Germline CDR1 is SGHTA and CDR2 is FQGNSA. The CDR3 loop is CASSSYYTDTQYF. CDR3 nucleotide sequence: TGTGCCAGCAGCTCCTACTACACAGATACGCAGTATTTT. Variable domain in full (rest from reference TRBV7-2 and TRBJ2-3): GAGVSQSPSNKVTEKGKDVELRCDPISGHTALYWYRQSLGQGLEFLIYFQGNSAPDKSGLPSDRFSAERTGGSVSTLTIQRTQQEDSAVYLCASSSYYTDTQYFGPGTRLTVL.

The genes are TRBV10-3 and TRBJ1-2, with D possibly matching TRBD1 (6 bases). V shed 10 bases and J shed 3 bases, with 21 bases lying between them. The CDR3 has 15 residues. Germline-derived CDR1 and CDR2 are ENHRY and SYGVKD. CDR3 in amino acids: CATQTRGGGDYGYTF. The DNA for the CDR3 is TGTGCCACCCAAACAAGGGGAGGGGGTGACTATGGCTACACCTTC.

The V and J genes are TRBV30 and TRBJ2-1; D uncertain. Looked up from germline, CDR1 is GTSNPN and CDR2 is SVGIG (reference sequence). This CDR3 has 13 amino acids. The ends were cut back, 3 bases at V and 2 bases at J, with 8 bases in the middle. This chain's CDR3 is CAWRGLTYNEQFF. The CDR3 bases are TGTGCCTGGAGGGGCTTGACCTACAATGAGCAGTTCTTC.

V and J are TRBV21-1 and TRBJ1-1; TRBD1, the D gene given by the table, was not confirmed from the DNA. TRBV21-1 is labeled a pseudogene. CDR3 length: 16 amino acids. CDR3 region: CASSKAPTGGNTEAFF. CDR3 in DNA: TGTGCCAGCAGCAAAGCCCCGACAGGGGGGAACACTGAAGCTTTCTTT.

The chain carries TRBV30 and TRBJ2-6; no clear D. Trimming shortened V by 3 bases and J by 4 bases, and 4 bases separated the two germline ends. Germline CDR1 and CDR2: GTSNPN and SVGIG (reference sequence). The CDR3 is 12 residues long. CDR3 DNA sequence: TGTGCCTGGAGCTCGGGGGCCAACGTCCTGACTTTC. Amino acid sequence: CAWSSGANVLTF.

The chain uses TRBV18 and TRBJ2-7; D may be TRBD1 (5 bases). This CDR3 is 14 amino acids long. Germline values: CDR1 KGHSH, CDR2 LQKENI. V lost 3 bases and J 2 bases, leaving 11 bases between the germline ends. The CDR3 DNA follows: TGTGCCAGCTCACCGGATGACAGAACCTACGAGCAGTACTTC. It codes for CASSPDDRTYEQYF.

This chain joins TRBV7-9 and TRBJ2-1; TRBD2 agrees at 11 bases. The CDR3 extends over 14 amino acids. Germline V gene lookup returns CDR1 SEHNR and CDR2 FQNEAQ (reference sequence). Trimming took 3 bases from V and 7 from J; bases not matched to a gene: 2. The DNA for the CDR3 is TGTGCCAGCAGCTTGACTAGCGGGGTTAATGAGCAGTTCTTC. The encoded protein is CASSLTSGVNEQFF. Together with reference TRBV7-9 and TRBJ2-1, the CDR3 gives the full variable domain: DTGVSQNPRHKITKRGQNVTFRCDPISEHNRLYWYRQTLGQGPEFLTYFQNEAQLEKSRLLSDRFSAERPKGSFSTLEIQRTEQGDSAMYLCASSLTSGVNEQFFGPGTRLTVL.

V and J are TRBV6-6 and TRBJ2-1, with D perhaps matching TRBD2 (6 bases). The germline gives CDR1 MNHNY, CDR2 SVGAGI (reference sequence). The length of the CDR3 is 15 residues. Trimming took off 6 bases at V and 1 base at J, with 13 bases between the two ends. Here the CDR3 DNA reads TGTGCCAGCAGCCAGGGACTCCTATCCTACAATGAGCAGTTCTTC. Translation: CASSQGLLSYNEQFF.

CDR3: CASSSTTGNNEQFF. Here the CDR3 DNA reads TGTGCCAGCAGCTCTACGACAGGAAACAATGAGCAGTTCTTC. The chain uses TRBV7-3 and TRBJ2-1, with D maybe TRBD1 (6 bases). The V gene's germline CDR1 is SGHTA and CDR2 FQGTGA. The V end lost 4 bases, the J end lost 5 bases, and 12 bases lay between the germline ends. The CDR3 runs 14 residues.

This chain joins TRBV6-4 and TRBJ2-3, with 8 nucleotides matching TRBD2. CDR3 size: 15 residues. Germline CDR1 reads MRHNA; CDR2 reads SNTAGT. V was clipped by 0 bases and J by 5 bases; unmatched bases: 4. The CDR3 DNA is TGTGCCAGCAGTGACTCACCCGCGGGGGGAGATACGCAGTATTTT. This codes for CASSDSPAGGDTQYF.

The chain employs TRBV6-6 and TRBJ2-7; possible D gene TRBD1, 6 bases. V gave up 6 bases and J gave up 7 bases, with 16 bases separating them. This CDR3 has 13 residues. Germline values: CDR1 MNHNY, CDR2 SVGAGI (reference sequence). In nucleotides, the CDR3 is TGTGCCAGCAGCGCAGGGACATTCAGTGAGCAGTACTTC. This gives the protein CASSAGTFSEQYF.

The count of this clone is one. The V call is TRBV5-1, the J call TRBJ1-1; D perhaps matches TRBD1 (5 bases). The CDR3 runs 15 residues. CDR1 and CDR2 (germline): SGHRS, YFSETQ. Trimming pared 4 bases from V and 1 base from J, leaving 14 bases between. The CDR3 DNA follows: TGCGCCAGCAGCGCGACTTCCGGACAGAACACTGAAGCTTTCTTT. This codes for CASSATSGQNTEAFF. Combining the CDR3 with reference TRBV5-1 and TRBJ1-1 gives the whole variable domain KAGVTQTPRYLIKTRGQQVTLSCSPISGHRSVSWYQQTPGQGLQFLFEYFSETQRNKGNFPGRFSGRQFSNSRSEMNVSTLELGDSALYLCASSATSGQNTEAFFGQGTRLTVV.

The chain is built from TRBV18 and TRBJ1-3, with 8 bases identical to TRBD1. CDR3 length: 17 residues. The V gene end was trimmed by 0 bases and the J gene end by 2 bases; junction bases not matched to a gene: 6. Germline V lookup: CDR1 KGHSH, CDR2 LQKENI. The CDR3 bases are TGTGCCAGCTCACCACCGAACAGGGGGTTCGCTGGAAACACCATATATTTT. The encoded protein is CASSPPNRGFAGNTIYF.

This sequence joins TRBV6-5 and TRBJ1-1; D is uncertain. This CDR3 has 13 residues. The germline V and J ends were trimmed by 4 bases and 1 base, with 7 bases remaining between them. Germline CDR1 MNHEY, CDR2 SVGAGI. CDR3 region: CASSWRKNTEAFF. CDR3 nucleotide sequence: TGTGCCAGCAGTTGGCGGAAGAACACTGAAGCTTTCTTT.

The rearrangement uses TRBV15 and TRBJ2-1; 8 bases are a match to TRBD1. This CDR3 region has 16 residues. Germline lookup yields CDR1 LNHNV and CDR2 YYDKDF (reference sequence). V lost 3 bases, J lost 0 bases, and 4 bases stayed unmatched. For the CDR3, the DNA is TGTGCCACCAGCAGGAGCAGGGGGCGCTCCTACAATGAGCAGTTCTTC. It encodes CATSRSRGRSYNEQFF.

CDR3 loop: CAISAGQKNYGYTF. The CDR3 DNA reads TGTGCCATCAGTGCTGGACAAAAGAACTATGGCTACACCTTC. The chain combines TRBV10-3 with TRBJ1-2; the D gene is possibly TRBD1 (5 bases). From germline, CDR1 is ENHRY and CDR2 SYGVKD. Trimming took 4 bases from V and 2 from J, leaving 11 bases between them. The CDR3 spans 14 residues.

This clone was counted a single time. CDR3 sequence reads: CAISTSGRTDTQYF. The DNA for the CDR3 is TGTGCCATCTCGACTAGCGGGCGAACAGATACGCAGTATTTT. The rearrangement links TRBV6-5 to TRBJ2-3; TRBD2 aligns across 10 bases. Losses at the gene ends were 10 bases for V and 3 bases for J; bases not matched to a gene: 7. The CDR3 is 14 amino acids. Germline CDR1 and CDR2: MNHEY and SVGAGI.

The chain carries TRBV9 and TRBJ2-2, with D perhaps matching TRBD2 (6 bases). Germline CDR1 reads SGDLS; CDR2 reads YYNGEE. V was cut by 3 bases and J by 4 bases, with 13 bases left in between. The CDR3 length is 15 residues. The CDR3 DNA reads as TGTGCCAGCAGCGCTCCCGGGGGTGGCACCGGGGAGCTGTTTTTT. Amino acids: CASSAPGGGTGELFF.

The V and J genes are TRBV5-6 and TRBJ2-7; a possible D gene is TRBD2 (5 bases). The CDR3 loop spans 15 amino acids. Per germline, CDR1 SGHDT and CDR2 YYEEEE. V was shortened by 2 bases and J by 2 bases, with 14 bases between the two germline ends. CDR3: CASSLRGSTTYEQYF. The CDR3 DNA follows: TGTGCCAGCAGCTTAAGAGGGAGTACTACCTACGAGCAGTACTTC.

This chain joins TRBV10-3 and TRBJ2-3; unclear D gene. CDR1 is ENHRY, CDR2 SYGVKD, per germline. The length of the CDR3 is 13 residues. V was cut by 11 bases and J by 1 base, with 13 bases left in between. The CDR3 region has the DNA TGTGCCGGCAAGAGCCAGGGCACAGATACGCAGTATTTT. Translating gives CAGKSQGTDTQYF.

A few counts support this clone. The CDR3 sequence: CASSRPGQGEGKLFF. DNA for the CDR3: TGTGCCAGCAGCAGACCGGGACAGGGAGAGGGAAAACTGTTTTTT. This chain connects TRBV5-4 to TRBJ1-4; the match to TRBD1 covers 9 bases. This CDR3 is 15 amino acids long. CDR1 is SGHNT and CDR2 is YYREEE in the germline V gene (reference sequence). V shed 4 bases, J shed 10 bases, and the junction held 11 bases outside the gene matches.

The V call is TRBV7-3, the J call TRBJ2-1; 11 bases fit TRBD2. With V trimmed by 5 bases and J by 7 bases, 13 bases remained unmatched. Germline CDR1 and CDR2: SGHTA and FQGTGA. This CDR3 has 17 residues. In DNA form, the CDR3 reads TGTGCCAGCAGCCTCAATCCGGCGGGACTAGCGGCAAATGAGCAGTTCTTC. This translates into CASSLNPAGLAANEQFF. Combining the CDR3 with reference TRBV7-3 and TRBJ2-1 gives the whole variable domain GAGVSQTPSNKVTEKGKYVELRCDPISGHTALYWYRQSLGQGPEFLIYFQGTGAADDSGLPNDRFFAVRPEGSVSTLKIQRTERGDSAVYLCASSLNPAGLAANEQFFGPGTRLTVL.

The chain joins TRBV5-4 to TRBJ2-3; D is possibly TRBD1 (6 bases). The ends were cut back, 5 bases at V and 0 bases at J, with 13 bases in the middle. CDR1 and CDR2 (germline): SGHNT, YYREEE (reference sequence). The CDR3 has 15 residues. CDR3: CASRPGQLSTDTQYF. The CDR3 DNA is TGTGCCAGCAGACCCGGACAGCTGAGCACAGATACGCAGTATTTT. Together with reference TRBV5-4 and TRBJ2-3, the CDR3 gives the full variable domain: ETGVTQSPTHLIKTRGQQVTLRCSSQSGHNTVSWYQQALGQGPQFIFQYYREEENGRGNFPPRFSGLQFPNYSSELNVNALELDDSALYLCASRPGQLSTDTQYFGPGTRLTVL.

Regarding this clone: Other nucleotide sequences in the sample specify the same CDR3. This chain links TRBV29-1 with TRBJ2-6; D is perhaps TRBD1 (6 bases). The CDR3 has 14 amino acids. CDR1 is SQVTM and CDR2 is ANQGSEA in the germline V gene. V lost 4 bases to trimming and J lost 1 base, with 8 bases between them. The CDR3 sequence is CSVAQGSGANVLTF. The CDR3 nucleotides read TGCAGCGTTGCACAGGGTTCTGGGGCCAACGTCCTGACTTTC.

The CDR3 sequence: CASSRDSYEQYF. The CDR3 region has the DNA TGCGCCAGCAGCCGGGACTCCTACGAGCAGTACTTC. This rearrangement joins TRBV5-1 to TRBJ2-7, with D possibly TRBD2 on 5 matching bases. The germline V gene has CDR1 SGHRS and CDR2 YFSETQ. The CDR3 consists of 12 residues. Trimming took off 4 bases at V and 0 bases at J, with 5 bases between the two ends. The whole variable domain, remainder taken from reference TRBV5-1 and TRBJ2-7, is KAGVTQTPRYLIKTRGQQVTLSCSPISGHRSVSWYQQTPGQGLQFLFEYFSETQRNKGNFPGRFSGRQFSNSRSEMNVSTLELGDSALYLCASSRDSYEQYFGPGTRLTVT.

V and J are TRBV7-8 and TRBJ2-1; the D gene is possibly TRBD1 (5 bases). The CDR3 length is 14 residues. The V gene lost 5 bases and the J gene lost 8 bases, with 16 bases spanning the gap. CDR1 is SGHVS and CDR2 is FQNEAQ in the germline V gene. The CDR3 coding sequence is TGTGCCAGCAGCCCGCCCACAGGTGTATATGAGCAGTTCTTC. Translating it yields CASSPPTGVYEQFF. Variable domain in full (rest from reference TRBV7-8 and TRBJ2-1): GAGVSQSPRYKVAKRGQDVALRCDPISGHVSLFWYQQALGQGPEFLTYFQNEAQLDKSGLPSDRFFAERPEGSVSTLKIQRTQQEDSAVYLCASSPPTGVYEQFFGPGTRLTVL.

This chain joins TRBV5-1 and TRBJ2-2; 13 nucleotides align to TRBD2. Unmatched junction bases numbered 4, after V lost 4 bases and J lost 1 base. Germline V CDR1 and CDR2: SGHRS, YFSETQ. This CDR3 is 17 amino acids long. The chain's CDR3 is CASSPGTSGKNTGELFF. The CDR3 bases are TGCGCCAGCAGCCCCGGGACTAGCGGGAAGAACACCGGGGAGCTGTTTTTT.

The chain has TRBV7-2 and TRBJ1-1; perhaps TRBD1 as D (6 bases). Looked up from germline, CDR1 is SGHTA and CDR2 is FQGNSA. V lost 1 base, J lost 4 bases, and 13 bases lay in between. This CDR3 comprises 15 residues. The CDR3 nucleotides read TGTGCCAGCAGCTTAGGTGCGGGGGCGCCCACTGAAGCTTTCTTT. This codes for CASSLGAGAPTEAFF.

The chain joins TRBV19 to TRBJ2-3, with 9 bases that match TRBD2. The length of the CDR3 is 17 residues. The V gene's germline CDR1 is LNHDA and CDR2 SQIVND (reference sequence). V lost 4 bases to trimming and J lost 5 bases; unmatched junction nucleotides: 13. The CDR3 nucleotides are TGTGCCAGTAGTAAACCGACCTCACTAGCGGGTGGAGATACGCAGTATTTT. Protein: CASSKPTSLAGGDTQYF. Combining the CDR3 with reference TRBV19 and TRBJ2-3 gives the whole variable domain DGGITQSPKYLFRKEGQNVTLSCEQNLNHDAMYWYRQDPGQGLRLIYYSQIVNDFQKGDIAEGYSVSREKKESFPLTVTSAQKNPTAFYLCASSKPTSLAGGDTQYFGPGTRLTVL.